The 10 T cell receptor beta chains in this list originate from one sample, sequenced in a study of human T cells and chemical hapten exposure (dated by TCRdb to 2020 to 2022). Reading the label with the study, this specimen's time point is: patch test 2, 6 weeks after DPC sensitization. The treatment or condition label of this sample denotes: therapeutic diphenylcyclopropenone sensitization with weekly scalp DPC. The library was prepared using RACE. The sample was run on a NextSeq 500. TCRdb cleaned the public reads at Q25 with fastp, built clones with MiXCR and kept in-frame beta chains. For every CDR3 protein sequence, its rows merge into one entry that carries the most common genes and DNA. Present in this sample are 70,000 to 90,000 distinct CDR3 sequences, about 10% of which were seen just once. Around 5% of the sample is held by the ten biggest clonotypes. The material was whole blood, obtained in connection with sensitization to the hapten diphenylcyclopropenone (DPC). Receptors were obtained from a woman aged 45-65 years with alopecia areata. Some clones in this sample may be carry-over from other donors' samples.

This clonotype showed up many times. The genes are TRBV11-2 and TRBJ1-5; weak D call: TRBD1 (5 bases). The V and J ends lost 3 bases and 3 bases respectively, with 15 bases between them. This CDR3 comprises 16 residues. Germline V CDR1 and CDR2: SGHAT, FQNNGV. As DNA, the CDR3 is TGTGCCAGCAGCTTCGGTCTTCGGGGCTACAATCAGCCCCAGCATTTT. Translated, it gives CASSFGLRGYNQPQHF.

The chain has TRBV20-1 and TRBJ2-7; 9 bases are shared with TRBD2. The V gene end was trimmed by 6 bases and the J gene end by 4 bases; junction bases not matched to a gene: 10. The CDR3 consists of 14 residues. From germline, CDR1 is DFQATT and CDR2 SNEGSKA (reference sequence). The CDR3 sequence: CSASKAGGLYEQYF. For the CDR3, the DNA is TGCAGTGCAAGCAAAGCGGGAGGCTTATACGAGCAGTACTTC.

This clonotype was observed at least ten times. The V call is TRBV7-8, the J call TRBJ2-2; possible D gene TRBD2, 6 bases. Germline values: CDR1 SGHVS, CDR2 FQNEAQ. The CDR3 runs 15 residues. Trimming cost V 5 bases and J 5 bases, with 15 bases left between them. In nucleotides, the CDR3 is TGTGCCAGCAGCACCAGACTAGGGCGGACCGGGGAGCTGTTTTTT. This encodes CASSTRLGRTGELFF.

The rearrangement uses TRBV6-2 or TRBV6-3 and TRBJ2-1; D is uncertain. The germline V gene has CDR1 MNHEY and CDR2 SVGEGT. The CDR3 runs to 11 residues. V was shortened by 0 bases and J by 13 bases, with 7 bases between the two germline ends. CDR3 region: CASSYSRYQFF. For the CDR3, the DNA is TGTGCCAGCAGTTACTCGAGGTATCAGTTCTTC.

At least ten counts were recorded for this clonotype. V gene TRBV20-1 combines with J gene TRBJ1-2; no reliable D call. The germline gives CDR1 DFQATT, CDR2 SNEGSKA (reference sequence). Trimming removed 5 bases at V and 7 bases at J, with 11 bases between. CDR3 size: 11 residues. CDR3: CSASNRSGYTF. The CDR3 DNA is TGCAGTGCTTCCAACCGCAGTGGCTACACCTTC.

This clonotype has more than one count but fewer than ten. The V and J genes are TRBV4-2 and TRBJ2-3; 9 bases are shared with TRBD2. The CDR3 length is 16 residues. The germline gives CDR1 LGHNA, CDR2 YNFKEQ. V lost 6 bases to trimming and J lost 2 bases; unmatched junction nucleotides: 9. The CDR3: CASSPLLAGLTDTQYF. Here the CDR3 DNA reads TGTGCCAGCAGTCCTTTGCTAGCGGGACTCACAGATACGCAGTATTTT.

This chain uses TRBV27 with TRBJ2-7; D call uncertain. CDR1 and CDR2 from the germline V gene are MNHEY and SMNVEV (reference sequence). This CDR3 contains 13 residues. V dropped 6 bases and J dropped 5 bases, with 14 bases sitting between them. The CDR3 DNA sequence: TGTGCCAGCAGCTCCTCGCGGATCGACGAGCAGTACTTC. As protein: CASSSSRIDEQYF.

This clonotype was seen many times. This rearrangement joins TRBV27 to TRBJ2-7, with D unclear. Germline V CDR1 and CDR2: MNHEY, SMNVEV (reference sequence). V lost 3 bases, J lost 7 bases, and 13 bases lay in between. The CDR3 is 13 residues long. The CDR3: CASSLKAVGEQYF. The DNA of the CDR3 is TGTGCCAGCAGTTTGAAGGCAGTGGGTGAGCAGTACTTC.

This chain links TRBV11-3 with TRBJ2-1, with 9 bases aligning to TRBD2. The CDR3 is 16 residues long. Germline V CDR1 and CDR2: SGHNT, YENEEA. V gave up 5 bases and J gave up 7 bases; unmatched junction bases: 12. The CDR3 DNA reads as TGTGCCAGCAGCCGGAAGGGAGCGGGAGGCTGGAATGAGCAGTTCTTC. Translating gives CASSRKGAGGWNEQFF.

This clonotype was recorded many times. The CDR3 reads CASSGSGLADVLHCTIGTDTQYF. The CDR3 coding sequence is TGTGCCAGCAGTGGCTCGGGACTAGCGGACGTATTACACTGCACTATAGGCACAGATACGCAGTATTTT. The genes are TRBV6-4 and TRBJ2-3; 11 bases are a match to TRBD2. Germline values: CDR1 MRHNA, CDR2 SNTAGT. The CDR3 consists of 23 residues. V dropped 4 bases and J dropped 1; count of bases not matched to a gene: 25.